These 5 T cell receptor beta chains were sequenced from one sample in a study of blood T cell repertoires in COVID-19. Profiled with immunoSEQ multiplex PCR; TCRdb holds only in-frame clones, not every one. In the table there are 250,000 or so clones, 86% of which are singletons. The sequenced sample consisted of peripheral blood. The origin of the receptors is a man aged 40-50 years with active or convalescent COVID-19.

This clone was counted at least ten times. The gene calls are TRBV18 and TRBJ1-4; D gene ambiguous. The ends were cut back, 3 bases at V and 0 bases at J, with 5 bases in the middle. Per germline, CDR1 KGHSH and CDR2 LQKENI. The CDR3 totals 14 residues. The chain's CDR3 is CASSPAATNEKLFF. DNA of the CDR3: TGTGCCAGCTCACCGGCAGCAACTAATGAAAAACTGTTTTTT.

The chain couples TRBV11-2 to TRBJ2-2; TRBD2 is a possible D gene (6 bases). The CDR3 totals 16 residues. V dropped 1 base and J dropped 0 bases, with 9 bases sitting between them. CDR1 is SGHAT, CDR2 FQNNGV, per germline. CDR3 DNA: TGTGCCAGCAGCTTAGGCGGGATCGCGAACACCGGGGAGCTGTTTTTT. This encodes CASSLGGIANTGELFF.

This sequence joins TRBV30 and TRBJ1-5; the D is unclear. The CDR3 runs to 14 residues. Trimming stripped 0 bases from V and 11 bases from J, with 17 bases between. Germline V CDR1 and CDR2: GTSNPN, SVGIG (reference sequence). The CDR3 loop reads CAWSVKIPGPTQHF. The CDR3 nucleotides read TGTGCCTGGAGTGTAAAGATCCCGGGTCCGACCCAGCATTTT.

This chain joins TRBV6-1 and TRBJ1-1, with 8 positions matching TRBD1. V was pared by 0 bases and J by 5 bases, with 5 bases of the junction left unmatched. The CDR3 is made up of 15 amino acids. Germline loops: CDR1 MNHNS, CDR2 SASEGT. The CDR3 sequence: CASSEAQGARTEAFF. The CDR3 coding sequence is TGTGCCAGCAGTGAAGCCCAGGGGGCAAGGACTGAAGCTTTCTTT.

A note on this clone: Other DNA sequences of this sample code for an identical CDR3. This chain joins TRBV11-2 and TRBJ1-2; 10 bases match TRBD1. V lost 5 bases and J lost 4; bases outside the gene matches: 1. The CDR3 extends over 13 amino acids. CDR1 SGHAT and CDR2 FQNNGV come from the germline V gene. The CDR3 sequence: CASSRDRGYGYTF. CDR3 DNA: TGTGCCAGCAGCCGGGACAGGGGCTATGGCTACACCTTC.